Here is one T cell receptor (beta chain) with its context. The target antigen is unknown. The sample is drawn from a study of T-cell reconstitution after alpha-beta-depleted transplantation in children. Regarding the study as a whole: Several hundred expanded graft clones reportedly supplied alpha-beta T cells about two months after transplant. Counts and diversity of T cells one year after transplant came mostly from newly produced T cells.

Preparation of the TCRbeta library was carried out with unique molecular identifiers. TCRdb re-analysed the PCR reads in MiXCR, keeping a single row per CDR3 protein. The table records about 980,000 distinct CDR3 sequences, under 30% of them present only once. This CDR3 contains 14 residues. With V trimmed by 0 bases and J by 10 bases, 6 bases remained unmatched. CDR1 and CDR2 from the germline V gene are SGHRS and YFSETQ. The chain is built from TRBV5-1 and TRBJ2-1, with TRBD1 matching 8 bases. This receptor was identified in a boy in the first two years of life who had a stem cell transplant for SCID, so the T cells may come from the graft donor. Sequenced here: PBMCs, mostly from graft donor cells, sampled 360 days after TCRalphabeta/CD19-depleted stem cell transplant. In DNA, the CDR3 is TGCGCCAGCAGCTTGGTCCAGGGGGCGCGGGAGCAGTTCTTC. Translating it yields CASSLVQGAREQFF.